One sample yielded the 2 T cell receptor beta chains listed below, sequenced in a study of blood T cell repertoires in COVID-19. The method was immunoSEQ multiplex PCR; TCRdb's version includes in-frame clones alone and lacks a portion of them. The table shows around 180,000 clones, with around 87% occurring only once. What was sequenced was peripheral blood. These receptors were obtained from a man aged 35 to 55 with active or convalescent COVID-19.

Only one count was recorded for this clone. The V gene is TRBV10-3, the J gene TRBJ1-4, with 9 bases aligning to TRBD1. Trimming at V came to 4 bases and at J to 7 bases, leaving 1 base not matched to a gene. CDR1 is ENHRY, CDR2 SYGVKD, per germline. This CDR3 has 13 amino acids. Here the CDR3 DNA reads TGTGCCATCAGTGCGGACAGGGGTGAAAAACTGTTTTTT. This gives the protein CAISADRGEKLFF.

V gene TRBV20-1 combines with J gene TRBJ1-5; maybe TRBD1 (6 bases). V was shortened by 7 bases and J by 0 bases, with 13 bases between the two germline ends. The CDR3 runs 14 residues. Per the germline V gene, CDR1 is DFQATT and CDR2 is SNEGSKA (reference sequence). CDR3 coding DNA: TGCAGTGTCAGTGAGACAGGTAGCAATCAGCCCCAGCATTTT. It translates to CSVSETGSNQPQHF.